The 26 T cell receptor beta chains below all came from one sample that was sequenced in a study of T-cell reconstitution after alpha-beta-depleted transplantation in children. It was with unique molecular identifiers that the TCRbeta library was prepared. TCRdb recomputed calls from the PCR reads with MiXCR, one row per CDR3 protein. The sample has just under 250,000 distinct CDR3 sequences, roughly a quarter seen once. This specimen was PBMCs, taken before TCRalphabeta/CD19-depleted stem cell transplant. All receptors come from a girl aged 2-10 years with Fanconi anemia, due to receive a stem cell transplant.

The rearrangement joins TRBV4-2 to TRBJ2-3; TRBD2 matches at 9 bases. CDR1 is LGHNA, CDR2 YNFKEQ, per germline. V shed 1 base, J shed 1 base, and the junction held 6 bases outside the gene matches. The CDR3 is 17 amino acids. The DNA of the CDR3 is TGTGCCAGCAGCCAAGTGGCTAGCGGGGTTGGCACAGATACGCAGTATTTT. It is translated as CASSQVASGVGTDTQYF.

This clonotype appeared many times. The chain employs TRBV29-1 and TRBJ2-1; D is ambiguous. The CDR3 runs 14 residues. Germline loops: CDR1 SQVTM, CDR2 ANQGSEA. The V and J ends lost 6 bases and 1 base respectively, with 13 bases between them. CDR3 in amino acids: CSVIPGISYNEQFF. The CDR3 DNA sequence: TGCAGCGTAATCCCTGGCATATCCTACAATGAGCAGTTCTTC.

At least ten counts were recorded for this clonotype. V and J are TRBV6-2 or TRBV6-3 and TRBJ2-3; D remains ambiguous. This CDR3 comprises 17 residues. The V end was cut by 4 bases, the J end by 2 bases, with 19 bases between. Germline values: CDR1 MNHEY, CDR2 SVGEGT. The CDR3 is CASSLRPNTENTDTQYF. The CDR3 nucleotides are TGTGCCAGCAGTTTAAGACCAAACACCGAAAACACAGATACGCAGTATTTT.

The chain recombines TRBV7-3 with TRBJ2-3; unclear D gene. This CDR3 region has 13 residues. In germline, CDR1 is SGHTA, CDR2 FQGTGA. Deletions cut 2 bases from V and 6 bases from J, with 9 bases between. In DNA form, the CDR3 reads TGTGCCAGCAGCTTACGGGTTGACGATACGCAGTATTTT. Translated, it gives CASSLRVDDTQYF.

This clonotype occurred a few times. The CDR3 DNA sequence: TGCGCCAGCAGCTTGTTACATAGTGGACAATCGACCTACAATGAGCAGTTCTTC. Protein product: CASSLLHSGQSTYNEQFF. The V call is TRBV5-1, the J call TRBJ2-1; tentative D call: TRBD1 (5 bases). This CDR3 region has 18 residues. The germline gives CDR1 SGHRS, CDR2 YFSETQ. The V end lost 1 base, the J end lost 2 bases, and 19 bases lay between the germline ends.

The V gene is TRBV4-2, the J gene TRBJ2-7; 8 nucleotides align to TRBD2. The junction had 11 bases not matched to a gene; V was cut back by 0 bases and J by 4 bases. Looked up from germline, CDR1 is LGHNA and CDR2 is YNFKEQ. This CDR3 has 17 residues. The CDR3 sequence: CASSQDSGPGLGYEQYF. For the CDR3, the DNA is TGTGCCAGCAGCCAAGATTCCGGACCGGGACTAGGTTACGAGCAGTACTTC.

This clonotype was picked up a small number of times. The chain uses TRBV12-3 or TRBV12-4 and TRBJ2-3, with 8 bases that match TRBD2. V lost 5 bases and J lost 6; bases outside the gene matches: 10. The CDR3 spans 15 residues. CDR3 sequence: CASSPLAGIGDTQYF. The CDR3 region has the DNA TGTGCCAGCAGTCCGTTAGCGGGAATCGGGGATACGCAGTATTTT.

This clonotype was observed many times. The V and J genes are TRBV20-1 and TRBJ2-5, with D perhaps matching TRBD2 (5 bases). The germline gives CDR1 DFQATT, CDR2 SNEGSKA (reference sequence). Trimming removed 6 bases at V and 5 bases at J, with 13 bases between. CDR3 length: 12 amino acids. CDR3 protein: CSAPLGGETQYF. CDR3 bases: TGCAGTGCCCCCCTAGGCGGGGAGACCCAGTACTTC.

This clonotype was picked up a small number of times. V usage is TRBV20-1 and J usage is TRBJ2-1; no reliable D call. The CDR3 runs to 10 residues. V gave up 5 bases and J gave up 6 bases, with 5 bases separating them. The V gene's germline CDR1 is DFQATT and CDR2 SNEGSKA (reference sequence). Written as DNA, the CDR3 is TGCAGTGCTCAAGGCAATGAGCAGTTCTTC. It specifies CSAQGNEQFF.

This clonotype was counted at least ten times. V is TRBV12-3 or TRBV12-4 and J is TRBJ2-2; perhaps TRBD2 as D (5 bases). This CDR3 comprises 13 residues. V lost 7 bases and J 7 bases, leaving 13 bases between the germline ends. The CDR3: CASIWGEGGELFF. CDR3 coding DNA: TGTGCCAGCATCTGGGGAGAGGGCGGGGAGCTGTTTTTT.

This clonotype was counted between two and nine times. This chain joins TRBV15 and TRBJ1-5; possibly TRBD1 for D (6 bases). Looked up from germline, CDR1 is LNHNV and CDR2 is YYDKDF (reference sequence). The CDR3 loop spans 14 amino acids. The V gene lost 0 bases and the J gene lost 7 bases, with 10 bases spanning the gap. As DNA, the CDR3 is TGTGCCACCAGCAGAGAATTACAGGGCCAGCCCCAGCATTTT. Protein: CATSRELQGQPQHF.

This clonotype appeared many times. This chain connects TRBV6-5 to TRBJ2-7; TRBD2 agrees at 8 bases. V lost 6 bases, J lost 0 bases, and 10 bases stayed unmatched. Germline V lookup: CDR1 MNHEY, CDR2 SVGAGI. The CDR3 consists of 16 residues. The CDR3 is CASSPTGGRFSYEQYF. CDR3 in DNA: TGTGCCAGCAGCCCCACAGGCGGGAGGTTCTCCTACGAGCAGTACTTC.

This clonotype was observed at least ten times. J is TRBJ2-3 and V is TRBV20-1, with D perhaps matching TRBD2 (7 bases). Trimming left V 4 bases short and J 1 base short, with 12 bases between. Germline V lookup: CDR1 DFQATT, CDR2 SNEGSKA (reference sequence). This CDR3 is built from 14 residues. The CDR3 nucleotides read TGCAGTGCTAAACGGGGGGCCCGCACAGATACGCAGTATTTT. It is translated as CSAKRGARTDTQYF.

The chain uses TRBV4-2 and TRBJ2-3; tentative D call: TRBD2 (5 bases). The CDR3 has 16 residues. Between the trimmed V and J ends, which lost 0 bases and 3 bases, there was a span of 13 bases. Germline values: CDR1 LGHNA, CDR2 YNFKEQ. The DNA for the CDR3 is TGTGCCAGCAGCCAAGAAAGCGGCCCCAGTACAGATACGCAGTATTTT. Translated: CASSQESGPSTDTQYF.

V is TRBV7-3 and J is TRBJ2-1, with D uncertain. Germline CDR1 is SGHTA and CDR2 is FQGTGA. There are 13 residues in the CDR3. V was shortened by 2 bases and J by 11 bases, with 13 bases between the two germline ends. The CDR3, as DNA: TGTGCCAGCAGCTTAGACCCACCTGGACAGCAGTTCTTC. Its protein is CASSLDPPGQQFF.

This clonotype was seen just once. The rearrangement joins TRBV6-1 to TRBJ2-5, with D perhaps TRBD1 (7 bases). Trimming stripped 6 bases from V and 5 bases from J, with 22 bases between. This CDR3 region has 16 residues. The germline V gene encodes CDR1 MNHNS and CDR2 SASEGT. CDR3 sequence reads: CASRRRDSPGGETQYF. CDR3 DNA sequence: TGTGCCAGCAGACGTCGGGACAGCCCTGGGGGGGAGACCCAGTACTTC.

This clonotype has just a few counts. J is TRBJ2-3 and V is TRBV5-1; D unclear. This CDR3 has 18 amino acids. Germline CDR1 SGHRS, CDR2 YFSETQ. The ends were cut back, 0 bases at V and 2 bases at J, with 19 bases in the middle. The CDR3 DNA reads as TGCGCCAGCAGCTTGGATCGAAATTTGGGGTTAGCCACAGATACGCAGTATTTT. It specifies CASSLDRNLGLATDTQYF.

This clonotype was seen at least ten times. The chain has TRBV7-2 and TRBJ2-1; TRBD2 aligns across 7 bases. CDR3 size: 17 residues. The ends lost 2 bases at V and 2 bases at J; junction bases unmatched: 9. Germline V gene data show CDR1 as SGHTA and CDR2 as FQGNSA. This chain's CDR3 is CASSLKVGGGTYNEQFF. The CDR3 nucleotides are TGTGCCAGCAGCTTAAAGGTTGGGGGGGGTACCTACAATGAGCAGTTCTTC. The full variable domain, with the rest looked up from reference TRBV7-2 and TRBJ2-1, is GAGVSQSPSNKVTEKGKDVELRCDPISGHTALYWYRQSLGQGLEFLIYFQGNSAPDKSGLPSDRFSAERTGGSVSTLTIQRTQQEDSAVYLCASSLKVGGGTYNEQFFGPGTRLTVL.

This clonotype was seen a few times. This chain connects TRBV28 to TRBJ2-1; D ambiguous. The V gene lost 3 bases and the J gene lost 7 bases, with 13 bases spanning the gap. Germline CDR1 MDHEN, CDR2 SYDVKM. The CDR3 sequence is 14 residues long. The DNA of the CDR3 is TGTGCCAGCAGTTTGCCAGCAAGGCCTAATGAGCAGTTCTTC. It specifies CASSLPARPNEQFF.

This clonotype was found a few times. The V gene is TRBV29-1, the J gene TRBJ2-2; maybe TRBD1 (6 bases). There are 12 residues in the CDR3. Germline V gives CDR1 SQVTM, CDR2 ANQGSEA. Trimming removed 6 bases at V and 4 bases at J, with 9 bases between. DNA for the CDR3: TGCAGCGTGTACAGGGTCACCGGGGAGCTGTTTTTT. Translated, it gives CSVYRVTGELFF.

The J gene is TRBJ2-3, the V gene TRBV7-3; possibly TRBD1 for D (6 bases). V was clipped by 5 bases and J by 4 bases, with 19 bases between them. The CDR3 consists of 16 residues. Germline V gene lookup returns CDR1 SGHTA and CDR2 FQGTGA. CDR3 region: CASSQTGTVVSDTQYF. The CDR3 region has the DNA TGTGCCAGCAGCCAAACAGGGACGGTGGTGTCAGATACGCAGTATTTT.

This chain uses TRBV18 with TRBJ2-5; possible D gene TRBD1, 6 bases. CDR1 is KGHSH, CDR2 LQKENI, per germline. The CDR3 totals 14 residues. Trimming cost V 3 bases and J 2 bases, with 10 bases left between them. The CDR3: CASSPVDRQETQYF. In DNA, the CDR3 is TGTGCCAGCTCACCCGTAGACAGGCAAGAGACCCAGTACTTC.

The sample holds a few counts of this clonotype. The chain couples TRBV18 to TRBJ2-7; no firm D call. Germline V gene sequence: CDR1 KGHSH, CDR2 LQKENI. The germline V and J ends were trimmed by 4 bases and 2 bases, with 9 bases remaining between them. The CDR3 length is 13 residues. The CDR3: CASSQLGAYEQYF. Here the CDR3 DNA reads TGTGCCAGCTCACAGTTAGGAGCCTACGAGCAGTACTTC.

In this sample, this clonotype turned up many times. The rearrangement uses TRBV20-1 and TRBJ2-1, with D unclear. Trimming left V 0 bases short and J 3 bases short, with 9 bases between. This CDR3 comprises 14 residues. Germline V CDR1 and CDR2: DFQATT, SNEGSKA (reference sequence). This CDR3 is CSARDRWGYNEQFF. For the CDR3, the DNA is TGCAGTGCTAGAGATCGGTGGGGCTACAATGAGCAGTTCTTC.

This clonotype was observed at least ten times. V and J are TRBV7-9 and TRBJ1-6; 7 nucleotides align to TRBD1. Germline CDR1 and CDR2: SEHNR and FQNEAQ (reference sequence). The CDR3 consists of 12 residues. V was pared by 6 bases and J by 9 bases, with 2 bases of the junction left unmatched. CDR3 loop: CASRTGLSPLHF. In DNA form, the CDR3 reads TGTGCCAGCAGGACAGGGCTTTCACCCCTCCACTTT.

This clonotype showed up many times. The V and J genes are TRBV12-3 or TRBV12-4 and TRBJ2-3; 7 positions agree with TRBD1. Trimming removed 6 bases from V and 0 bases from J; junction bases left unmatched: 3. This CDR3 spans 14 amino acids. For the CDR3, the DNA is TGTGCCAGCAGAATGGACAGGAGCACAGATACGCAGTATTTT. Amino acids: CASRMDRSTDTQYF.